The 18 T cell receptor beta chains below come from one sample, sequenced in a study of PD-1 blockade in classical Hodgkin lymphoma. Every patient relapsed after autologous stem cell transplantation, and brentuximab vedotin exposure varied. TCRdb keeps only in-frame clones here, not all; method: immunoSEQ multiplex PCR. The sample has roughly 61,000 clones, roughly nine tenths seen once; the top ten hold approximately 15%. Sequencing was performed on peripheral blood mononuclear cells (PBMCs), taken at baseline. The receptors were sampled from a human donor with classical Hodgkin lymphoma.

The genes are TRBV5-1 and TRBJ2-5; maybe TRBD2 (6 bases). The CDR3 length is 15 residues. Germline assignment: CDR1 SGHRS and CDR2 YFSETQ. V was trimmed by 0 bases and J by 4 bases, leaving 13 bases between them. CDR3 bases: TGCGCCAGCAGCTTGGAGGACTACCGGAGAGAGACCCAGTACTTC. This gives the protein CASSLEDYRRETQYF.

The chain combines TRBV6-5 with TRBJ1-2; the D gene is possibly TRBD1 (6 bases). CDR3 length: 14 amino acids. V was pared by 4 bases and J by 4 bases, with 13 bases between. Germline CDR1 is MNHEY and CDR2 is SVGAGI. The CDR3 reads CASSSPSRGYGYTF. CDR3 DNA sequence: TGTGCCAGCAGTTCCCCTAGCAGGGGCTATGGCTACACCTTC.

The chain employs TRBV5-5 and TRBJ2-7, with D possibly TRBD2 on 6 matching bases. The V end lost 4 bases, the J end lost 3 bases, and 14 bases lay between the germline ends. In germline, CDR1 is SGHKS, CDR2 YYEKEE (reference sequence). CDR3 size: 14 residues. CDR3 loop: CASSISAEGYEQYF. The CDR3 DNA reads TGTGCCAGCAGCATATCGGCGGAGGGCTACGAGCAGTACTTC. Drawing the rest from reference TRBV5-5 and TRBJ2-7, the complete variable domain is DAGVTQSPTHLIKTRGQQVTLRCSPISGHKSVSWYQQVLGQGPQFIFQYYEKEERGRGNFPDRFSARQFPNYSSELNVNALLLGDSALYLCASSISAEGYEQYFGPGTRLTVT.

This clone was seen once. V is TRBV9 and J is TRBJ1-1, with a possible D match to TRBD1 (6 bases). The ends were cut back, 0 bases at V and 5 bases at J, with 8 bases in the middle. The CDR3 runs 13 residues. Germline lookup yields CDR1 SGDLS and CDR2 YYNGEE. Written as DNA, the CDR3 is TGTGCCAGCAGCGTAGGGGGGCGGACTGAAGCTTTCTTT. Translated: CASSVGGRTEAFF.

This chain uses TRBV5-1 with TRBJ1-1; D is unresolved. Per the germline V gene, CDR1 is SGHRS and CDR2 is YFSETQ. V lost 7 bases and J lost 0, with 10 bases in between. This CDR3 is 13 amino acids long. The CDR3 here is CASGVNMNTEAFF. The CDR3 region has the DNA TGCGCCAGCGGGGTAAATATGAACACTGAAGCTTTCTTT.

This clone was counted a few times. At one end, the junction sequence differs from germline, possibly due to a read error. The CDR3 is CASSPGSTQGDLIF. The DNA of the CDR3 is TGTGCCAGCTCACCTGGGAGCACGCAGGGGGACCTGATCTTT. The chain carries TRBV18 and TRBJ1-1; 7 nucleotides line up with TRBD1. In germline, CDR1 is KGHSH, CDR2 LQKENI. There are 14 residues in the CDR3.

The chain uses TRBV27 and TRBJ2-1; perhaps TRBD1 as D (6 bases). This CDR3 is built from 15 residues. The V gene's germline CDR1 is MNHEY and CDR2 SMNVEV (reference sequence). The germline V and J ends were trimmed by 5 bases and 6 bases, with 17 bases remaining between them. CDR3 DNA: TGTGCCAGCAGTATTTCAGGGGCTAGAAGCAATGAGCAGTTCTTC. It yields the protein CASSISGARSNEQFF.

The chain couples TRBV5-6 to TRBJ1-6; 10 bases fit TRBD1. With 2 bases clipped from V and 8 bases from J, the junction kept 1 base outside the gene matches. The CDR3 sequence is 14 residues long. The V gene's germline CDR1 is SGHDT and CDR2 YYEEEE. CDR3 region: CASSFGTGDSPLHF. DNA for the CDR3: TGTGCCAGCAGCTTCGGGACAGGGGATTCACCCCTCCACTTT.

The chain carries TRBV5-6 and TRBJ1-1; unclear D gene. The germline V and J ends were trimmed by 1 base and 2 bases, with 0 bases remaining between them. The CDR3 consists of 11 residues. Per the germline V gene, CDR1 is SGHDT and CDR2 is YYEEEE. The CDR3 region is CASSLNTEAFF. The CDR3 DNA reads TGTGCCAGCAGCTTGAACACTGAAGCTTTCTTT.

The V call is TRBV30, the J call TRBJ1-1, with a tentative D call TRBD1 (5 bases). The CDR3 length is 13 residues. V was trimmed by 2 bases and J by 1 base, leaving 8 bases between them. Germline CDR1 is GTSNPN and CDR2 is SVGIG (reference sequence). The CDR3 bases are TGTGCCTGGAGTAAAGGACAGAACACTGAAGCTTTCTTT. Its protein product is CAWSKGQNTEAFF.

The CDR3 loop reads CASSIGQPGADTQYF. The DNA of the CDR3 is TGTGCCAGTAGTATCGGACAGCCCGGCGCAGATACGCAGTATTTT. This chain connects TRBV19 to TRBJ2-3, with D maybe TRBD1 (6 bases). Trimming shortened V by 3 bases and J by 4 bases, and 14 bases separated the two germline ends. The CDR3 length is 15 residues. Per the germline V gene, CDR1 is LNHDA and CDR2 is SQIVND (reference sequence).

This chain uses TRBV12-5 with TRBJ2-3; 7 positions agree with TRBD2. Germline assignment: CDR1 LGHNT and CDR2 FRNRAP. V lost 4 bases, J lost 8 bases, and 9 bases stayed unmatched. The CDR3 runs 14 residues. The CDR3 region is CASGSGGGRGTQYF. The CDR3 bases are TGTGCTAGTGGTTCGGGGGGAGGAAGGGGTACGCAGTATTTT.

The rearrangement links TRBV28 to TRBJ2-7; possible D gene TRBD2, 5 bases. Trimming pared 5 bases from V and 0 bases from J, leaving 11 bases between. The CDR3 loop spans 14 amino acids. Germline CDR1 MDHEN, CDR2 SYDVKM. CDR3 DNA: TGTGCCAGCAGTCTTACTGGAGGCTCCTACGAGCAGTACTTC. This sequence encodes CASSLTGGSYEQYF.

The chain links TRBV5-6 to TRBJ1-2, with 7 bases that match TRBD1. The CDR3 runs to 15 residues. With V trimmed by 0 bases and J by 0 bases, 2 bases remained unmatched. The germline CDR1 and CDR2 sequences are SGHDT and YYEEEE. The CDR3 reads CASSLGTGPNYGYTF. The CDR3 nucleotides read TGTGCCAGCAGCTTGGGGACAGGTCCTAACTATGGCTACACCTTC.

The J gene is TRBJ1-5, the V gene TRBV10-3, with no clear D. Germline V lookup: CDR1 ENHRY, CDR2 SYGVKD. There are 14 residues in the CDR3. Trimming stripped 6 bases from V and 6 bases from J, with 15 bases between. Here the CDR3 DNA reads TGTGCCATCAGCGCGATAATCGTCGGTCAGCCCCAGCATTTT. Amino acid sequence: CAISAIIVGQPQHF.

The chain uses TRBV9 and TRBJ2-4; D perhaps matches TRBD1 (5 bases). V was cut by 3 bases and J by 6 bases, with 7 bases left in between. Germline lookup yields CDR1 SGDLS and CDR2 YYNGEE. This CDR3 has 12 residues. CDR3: CASSGTLNIQYF. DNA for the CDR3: TGTGCCAGCAGCGGGACACTAAACATTCAGTACTTC. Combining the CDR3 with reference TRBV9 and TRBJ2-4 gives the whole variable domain DSGVTQTPKHLITATGQRVTLRCSPRSGDLSVYWYQQSLDQGLQFLIQYYNGEERAKGNILERFSAQQFPDLHSELNLSSLELGDSALYFCASSGTLNIQYFGAGTRLSVL.

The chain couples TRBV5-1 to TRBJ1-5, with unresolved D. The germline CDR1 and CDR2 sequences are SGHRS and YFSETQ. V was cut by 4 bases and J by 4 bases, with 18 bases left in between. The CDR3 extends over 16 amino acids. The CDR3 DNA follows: TGCGCCAGCAGCCCCCTGGAGTTCGACCTTAATCAGCCCCAGCATTTT. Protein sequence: CASSPLEFDLNQPQHF.

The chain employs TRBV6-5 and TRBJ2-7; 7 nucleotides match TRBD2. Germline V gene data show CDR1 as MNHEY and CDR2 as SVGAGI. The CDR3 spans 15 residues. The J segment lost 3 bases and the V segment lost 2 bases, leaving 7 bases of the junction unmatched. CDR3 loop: CASSYGRASGYEQYF. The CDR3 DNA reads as TGTGCCAGCAGTTACGGGAGGGCGTCGGGCTACGAGCAGTACTTC.